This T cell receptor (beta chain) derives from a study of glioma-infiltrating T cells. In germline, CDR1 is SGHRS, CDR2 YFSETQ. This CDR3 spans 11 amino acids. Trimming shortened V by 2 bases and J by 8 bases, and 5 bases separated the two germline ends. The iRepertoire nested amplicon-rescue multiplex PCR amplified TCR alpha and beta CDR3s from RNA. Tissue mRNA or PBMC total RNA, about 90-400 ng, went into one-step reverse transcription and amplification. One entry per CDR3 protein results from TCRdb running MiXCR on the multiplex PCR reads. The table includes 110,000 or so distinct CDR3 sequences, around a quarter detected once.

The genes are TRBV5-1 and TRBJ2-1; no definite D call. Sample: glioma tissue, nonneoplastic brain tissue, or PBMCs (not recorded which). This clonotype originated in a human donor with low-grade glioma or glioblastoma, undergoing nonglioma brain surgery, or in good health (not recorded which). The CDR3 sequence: CASSFDDEQFF. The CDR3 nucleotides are TGCGCCAGCAGCTTTGACGATGAGCAGTTCTTC.